The 8 T cell receptor beta chains below come from one sample, sequenced in a study of patients and donors after allogeneic stem cell transplantation. TCRdb analysed the RT-PCR reads with MiXCR anew, one entry per CDR3 protein. Of 150,000 to 250,000 distinct CDR3 sequences in the sample, 41% are singletons; the top ten hold about 30%. Material for sequencing was blood, either unsorted or a sorted T cell fraction (not recorded which). The receptors originated from a human donor who was either an allogeneic HSCT recipient or a stem cell or donor lymphocyte infusion donor (not recorded which). It is not recorded whose cells these are; they may come from a transplant donor.

This clonotype was seen more than once but under ten times. The chain uses TRBV12-3 or TRBV12-4 and TRBJ1-1; D not resolved. V lost 3 bases to trimming and J lost 1 base, with 9 bases between them. The CDR3 is made up of 14 amino acids. The DNA for the CDR3 is TGTGCCAGCAGTTTCGGCACGACGAACACTGAAGCTTTCTTT. Translated: CASSFGTTNTEAFF.

Here the CDR3 DNA reads TGCAGCGTTGACGGGGGATCTGGAAACACCATATATTTT. Translation: CSVDGGSGNTIYF. The rearrangement uses TRBV29-1 and TRBJ1-3; D is possibly TRBD1 (5 bases). This CDR3 contains 13 residues. Deletions cut 3 bases from V and 1 base from J, with 7 bases between. Germline CDR1 SQVTM, CDR2 ANQGSEA.

This clonotype was counted a few times. This chain links TRBV12-3 or TRBV12-4 with TRBJ1-3, with D tentatively TRBD1 (6 bases). Trimming removed 3 bases from V and 0 bases from J, with 12 bases in between. The CDR3 is 16 amino acids. The CDR3 protein is CASSFRQASSGNTIYF. CDR3 sequence (DNA): TGTGCCAGCAGTTTTAGACAGGCGAGCTCTGGAAACACCATATATTTT.

The chain couples TRBV12-3 or TRBV12-4 to TRBJ2-3, with 13 nucleotides matching TRBD2. This CDR3 is 17 amino acids long. The ends lost 5 bases at V and 2 bases at J; junction bases unmatched: 7. The CDR3 reads CASSLLLAGGPTDTQYF. The CDR3 nucleotides are TGTGCCAGCAGTCTCTTACTAGCGGGAGGGCCCACAGATACGCAGTATTTT.

The chain is built from TRBV9 and TRBJ2-1, with TRBD2 matching 7 bases. This CDR3 has 13 residues. J gave up 6 bases and V 1 base, and 1 base lay outside the gene matches. CDR1 is SGDLS, CDR2 YYNGEE, per germline. The CDR3 protein is CASSVTSANEQFF. The CDR3 DNA is TGTGCCAGCAGCGTAACTAGCGCCAATGAGCAGTTCTTC.

CDR3 amino acids: CASSMLGTEAFF. The CDR3 nucleotides read TGTGCCAGTAGTATGTTGGGCACTGAAGCTTTCTTT. This chain joins TRBV19 and TRBJ1-1; D is undetermined. This CDR3 has 12 residues. Germline CDR1 LNHDA, CDR2 SQIVND (reference sequence). The V gene lost 3 bases and the J gene lost 4 bases, with 6 bases spanning the gap. Full variable domain (missing parts from reference TRBV19 and TRBJ1-1): DGGITQSPKYLFRKEGQNVTLSCEQNLNHDAMYWYRQDPGQGLRLIYYSQIVNDFQKGDIAEGYSVSREKKESFPLTVTSAQKNPTAFYLCASSMLGTEAFFGQGTRLTVV.

The genes are TRBV20-1 and TRBJ1-1; D perhaps matches TRBD1 (6 bases). The length of the CDR3 is 11 residues. Germline lookup yields CDR1 DFQATT and CDR2 SNEGSKA (reference sequence). The CDR3 is CSRTVNTEAFF. For the CDR3, the DNA is TGCAGCCGGACAGTAAACACTGAAGCTTTCTTT.

This sequence joins TRBV15 and TRBJ2-1; 7 bases are a match to TRBD1. Per germline, CDR1 LNHNV and CDR2 YYDKDF (reference sequence). Losses at the gene ends were 7 bases for V and 7 bases for J; bases not matched to a gene: 7. The CDR3 consists of 13 residues. The CDR3 here is CATNTDRANEQFF. In nucleotides, the CDR3 is TGTGCCACCAACACCGACAGGGCGAATGAGCAGTTCTTC. The complete variable domain, with remaining parts taken from reference TRBV15 and TRBJ2-1, reads DAMVIQNPRYQVTQFGKPVTLSCSQTLNHNVMYWYQQKSSQAPKLLFHYYDKDFNNEADTPDNFQSRRPNTSFCFLDIRSPGLGDTAMYLCATNTDRANEQFFGPGTRLTVL.